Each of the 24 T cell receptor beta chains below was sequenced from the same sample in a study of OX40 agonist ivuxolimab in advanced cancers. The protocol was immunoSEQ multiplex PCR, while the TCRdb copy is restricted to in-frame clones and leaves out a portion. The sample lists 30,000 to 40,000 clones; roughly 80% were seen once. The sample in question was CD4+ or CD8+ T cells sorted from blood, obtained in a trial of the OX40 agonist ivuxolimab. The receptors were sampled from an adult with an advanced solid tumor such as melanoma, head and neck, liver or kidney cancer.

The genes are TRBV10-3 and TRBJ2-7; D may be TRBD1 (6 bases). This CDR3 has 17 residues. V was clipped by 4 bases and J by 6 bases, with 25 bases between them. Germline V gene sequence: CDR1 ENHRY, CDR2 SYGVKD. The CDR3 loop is CAISVTYTGSKPGEQYF. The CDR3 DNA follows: TGTGCCATCAGTGTCACCTATACAGGGTCGAAACCGGGCGAGCAGTACTTC.

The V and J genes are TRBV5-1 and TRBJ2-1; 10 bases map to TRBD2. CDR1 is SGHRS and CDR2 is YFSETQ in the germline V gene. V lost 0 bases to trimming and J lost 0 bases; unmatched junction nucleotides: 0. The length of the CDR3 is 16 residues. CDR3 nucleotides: TGCGCCAGCAGCTTGGCTAGCGGGAGCTCCTACAATGAGCAGTTCTTC. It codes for CASSLASGSSYNEQFF.

DNA of the CDR3: TGCAGCGCCAGATTATCGGGGACAGAAGTCCACACCTTC. Protein: CSARLSGTEVHTF. The chain employs TRBV29-1 and TRBJ1-2, with 7 bases lining up with TRBD1. V gave up 7 bases and J gave up 12 bases; unmatched junction bases: 17. The CDR3 consists of 13 residues. Germline values: CDR1 SQVTM, CDR2 ANQGSEA.

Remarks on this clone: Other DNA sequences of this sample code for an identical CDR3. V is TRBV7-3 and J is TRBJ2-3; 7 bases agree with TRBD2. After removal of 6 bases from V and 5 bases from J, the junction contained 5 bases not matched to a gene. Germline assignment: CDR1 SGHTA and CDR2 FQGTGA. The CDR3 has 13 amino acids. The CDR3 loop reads CASSPAGEDTQYF. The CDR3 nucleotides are TGTGCCAGCAGTCCCGCGGGGGAAGATACGCAGTATTTT.

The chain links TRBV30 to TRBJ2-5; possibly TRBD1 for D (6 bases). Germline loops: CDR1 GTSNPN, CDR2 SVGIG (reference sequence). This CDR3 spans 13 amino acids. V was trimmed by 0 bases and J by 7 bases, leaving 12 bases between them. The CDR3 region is CAWSVRQDGTQYF. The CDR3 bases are TGTGCCTGGAGTGTACGACAGGATGGGACCCAGTACTTC.

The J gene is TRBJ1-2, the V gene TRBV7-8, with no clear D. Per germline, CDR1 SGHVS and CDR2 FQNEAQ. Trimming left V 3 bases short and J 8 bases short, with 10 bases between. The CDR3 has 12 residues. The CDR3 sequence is CASSLAGWGYTF. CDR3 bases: TGTGCCAGCAGCTTGGCAGGCTGGGGCTACACCTTC.

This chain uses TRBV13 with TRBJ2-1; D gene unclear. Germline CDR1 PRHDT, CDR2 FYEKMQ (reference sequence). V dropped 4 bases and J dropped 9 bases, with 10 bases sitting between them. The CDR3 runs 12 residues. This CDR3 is CASSYPLGEQFF. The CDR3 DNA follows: TGTGCCAGCAGCTACCCACTTGGTGAGCAGTTCTTC.

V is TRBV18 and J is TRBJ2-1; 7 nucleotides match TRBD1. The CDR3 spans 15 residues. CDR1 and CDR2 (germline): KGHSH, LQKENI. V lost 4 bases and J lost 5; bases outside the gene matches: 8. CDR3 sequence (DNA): TGTGCCAGCTCACGAGATCAGGGGGTAAACAATGAGCAGTTCTTC. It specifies CASSRDQGVNNEQFF.

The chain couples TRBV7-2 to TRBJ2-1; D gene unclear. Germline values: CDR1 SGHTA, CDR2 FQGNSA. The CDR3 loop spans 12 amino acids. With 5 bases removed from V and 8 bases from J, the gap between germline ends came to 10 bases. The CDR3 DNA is TGTGCCAGCAGCCCCGGTGGGGATGAGCAGTTCTTC. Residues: CASSPGGDEQFF.

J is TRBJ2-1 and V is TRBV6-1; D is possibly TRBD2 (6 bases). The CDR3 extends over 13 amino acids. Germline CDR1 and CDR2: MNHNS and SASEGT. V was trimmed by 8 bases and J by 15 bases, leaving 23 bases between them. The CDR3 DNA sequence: TGTGCCAGCCTCAAGGGGAACCCGGGAGTCGTGTTCTTC. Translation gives CASLKGNPGVVFF.

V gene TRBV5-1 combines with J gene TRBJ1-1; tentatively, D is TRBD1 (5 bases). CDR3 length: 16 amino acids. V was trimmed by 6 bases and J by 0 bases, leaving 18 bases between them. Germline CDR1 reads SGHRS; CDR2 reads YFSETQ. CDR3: CASKPTLQGLNTEAFF. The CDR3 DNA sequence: TGCGCCAGCAAGCCCACGCTTCAGGGTTTGAACACTGAAGCTTTCTTT.

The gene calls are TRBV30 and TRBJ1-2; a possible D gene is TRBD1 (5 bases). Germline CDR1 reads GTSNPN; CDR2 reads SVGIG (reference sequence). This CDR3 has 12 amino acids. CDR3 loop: CAGSSGAWGYTF. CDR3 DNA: TGTGCAGGGTCGTCCGGGGCCTGGGGCTACACCTTC.

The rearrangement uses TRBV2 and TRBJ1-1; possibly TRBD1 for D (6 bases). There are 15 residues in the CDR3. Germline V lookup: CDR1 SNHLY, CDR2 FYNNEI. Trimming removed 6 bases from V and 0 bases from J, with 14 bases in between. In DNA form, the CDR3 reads TGTGCCAGCAGGGATCGACAGGAGATGAACACTGAAGCTTTCTTT. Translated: CASRDRQEMNTEAFF.

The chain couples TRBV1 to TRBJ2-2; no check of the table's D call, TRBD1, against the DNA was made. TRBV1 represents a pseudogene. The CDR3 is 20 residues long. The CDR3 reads CTSSPRTHRDVVRHTGELFF. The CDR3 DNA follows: TGCACCAGCAGCCCTCGAACTCACAGGGACGTCGTTCGTCACACCGGGGAGCTGTTTTTT.

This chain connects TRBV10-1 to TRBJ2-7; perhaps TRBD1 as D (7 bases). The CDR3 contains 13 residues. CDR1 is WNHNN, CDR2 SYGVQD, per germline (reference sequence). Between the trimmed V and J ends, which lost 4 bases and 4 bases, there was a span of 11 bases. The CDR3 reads CASSAQGGYEQYF. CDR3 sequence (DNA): TGCGCCAGCAGTGCCCAGGGGGGTTACGAGCAGTACTTC.

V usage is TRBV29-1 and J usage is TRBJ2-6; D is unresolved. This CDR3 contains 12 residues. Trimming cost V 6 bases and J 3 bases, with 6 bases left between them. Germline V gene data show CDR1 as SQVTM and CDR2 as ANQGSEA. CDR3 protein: CSVFLGANVLTF. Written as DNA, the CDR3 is TGCAGCGTGTTTCTTGGGGCCAACGTCCTGACTTTC.

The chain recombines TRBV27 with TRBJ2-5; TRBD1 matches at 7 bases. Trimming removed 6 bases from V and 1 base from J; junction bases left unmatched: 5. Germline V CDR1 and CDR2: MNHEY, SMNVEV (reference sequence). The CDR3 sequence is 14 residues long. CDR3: CASRKTGPQETQYF. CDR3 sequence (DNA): TGTGCCAGCAGAAAGACAGGGCCCCAAGAGACCCAGTACTTC.

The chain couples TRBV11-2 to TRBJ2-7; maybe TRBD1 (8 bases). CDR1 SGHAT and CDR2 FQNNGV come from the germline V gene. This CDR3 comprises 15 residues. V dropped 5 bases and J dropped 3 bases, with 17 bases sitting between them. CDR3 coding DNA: TGTGCCAGCAGCCCCGACAGGGGAGGGTACTACGAGCAGTACTTC. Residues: CASSPDRGGYYEQYF.

The CDR3 bases are TGTGCCAGCAGCTTGCAAGGGACAGTGGTATCCGGGGAGCTGTTTTTT. This translates into CASSLQGTVVSGELFF. The chain couples TRBV7-2 to TRBJ2-2; 7 bases are shared with TRBD1. Germline lookup yields CDR1 SGHTA and CDR2 FQGNSA. Germline trimming cut 3 bases from V and 6 bases from J; bases unmatched to any gene: 10. This CDR3 comprises 16 residues.

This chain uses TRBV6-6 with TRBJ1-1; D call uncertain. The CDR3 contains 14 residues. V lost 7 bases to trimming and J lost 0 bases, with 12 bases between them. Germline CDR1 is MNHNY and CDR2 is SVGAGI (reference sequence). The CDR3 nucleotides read TGTGCCAGCACCCTCCAGCAGCTGAACACTGAAGCTTTCTTT. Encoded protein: CASTLQQLNTEAFF.

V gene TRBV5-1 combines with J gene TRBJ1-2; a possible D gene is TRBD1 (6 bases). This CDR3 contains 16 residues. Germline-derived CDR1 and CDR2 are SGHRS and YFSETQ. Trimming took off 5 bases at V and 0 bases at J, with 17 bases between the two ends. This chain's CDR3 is CASSYWDIRTNYGYTF. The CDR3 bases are TGCGCCAGCAGTTATTGGGACATCCGGACTAACTATGGCTACACCTTC. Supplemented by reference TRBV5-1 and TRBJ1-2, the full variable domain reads KAGVTQTPRYLIKTRGQQVTLSCSPISGHRSVSWYQQTPGQGLQFLFEYFSETQRNKGNFPGRFSGRQFSNSRSEMNVSTLELGDSALYLCASSYWDIRTNYGYTFGSGTRLTVV.

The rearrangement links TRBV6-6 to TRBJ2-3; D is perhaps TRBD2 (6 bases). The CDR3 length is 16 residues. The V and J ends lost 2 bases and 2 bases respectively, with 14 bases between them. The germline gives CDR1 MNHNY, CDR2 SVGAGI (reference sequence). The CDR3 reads CASSYRQRAYTDTQYF. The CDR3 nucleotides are TGTGCCAGCAGTTACAGACAGCGGGCCTACACAGATACGCAGTATTTT.

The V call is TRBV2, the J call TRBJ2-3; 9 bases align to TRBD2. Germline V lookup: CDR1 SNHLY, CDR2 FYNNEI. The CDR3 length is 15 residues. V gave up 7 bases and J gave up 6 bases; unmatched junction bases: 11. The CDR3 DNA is TGTGCCAGCACCCAGCGGGGGGCCGAAGGGGATACGCAGTATTTT. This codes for CASTQRGAEGDTQYF.

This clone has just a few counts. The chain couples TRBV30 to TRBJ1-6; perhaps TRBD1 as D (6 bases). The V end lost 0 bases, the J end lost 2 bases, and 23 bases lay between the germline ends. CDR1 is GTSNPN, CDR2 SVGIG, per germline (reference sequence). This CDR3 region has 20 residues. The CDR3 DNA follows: TGTGCCTGGAGTGTTCCCACGCCCTACAGGGTCAGGGCCTATAATTCACCCCTCCACTTT. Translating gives CAWSVPTPYRVRAYNSPLHF.